Each of the 26 T cell receptor beta chains below was sequenced from the same sample in a study of T cells after yellow fever vaccination. TCRdb re-derived calls from the 5' RACE reads in MiXCR, one entry per CDR3 protein. The table records 50,000 or so distinct CDR3 sequences, less than 9% of them present only once. The input for sequencing was CD8+ T cells sorted from PBMCs, taken approximately 16 days after the first yellow fever vaccination. The receptors originated from a man in his late teens or twenties who received the YFV17D yellow fever vaccine.

This clonotype has a count of ten or more. The V and J genes are TRBV5-1 and TRBJ2-7; 10 nucleotides agree with TRBD2. The V gene end was trimmed by 1 base and the J gene end by 5 bases; junction bases not matched to a gene: 3. CDR1 and CDR2 (germline): SGHRS, YFSETQ. This CDR3 contains 14 residues. CDR3 nucleotide sequence: TGCGCCAGCAGCTTGCGTCTAGCGGGGGACGAGCAGTACTTC. It yields the protein CASSLRLAGDEQYF.

In this sample, this clonotype turned up a few times. The chain has TRBV7-9 and TRBJ1-6, with a possible D match to TRBD1 (6 bases). This CDR3 has 14 residues. V was cut by 1 base and J by 9 bases, with 10 bases left in between. The germline V gene has CDR1 SEHNR and CDR2 FQNEAQ (reference sequence). The CDR3 region has the DNA TGTGCCAGCAGCTTAGAACAGGGCCCTTCACCCCTCCACTTT. Its protein product is CASSLEQGPSPLHF.

Many counts were recorded for this clonotype. This chain uses TRBV5-1 with TRBJ2-5, with 9 bases identical to TRBD2. V was clipped by 2 bases and J by 0 bases; unmatched bases: 5. CDR1 is SGHRS, CDR2 YFSETQ, per germline. The CDR3 consists of 16 residues. In DNA form, the CDR3 reads TGCGCCAGCAGCTTTTGGCTAGCGGGGAACCAAGAGACCCAGTACTTC. Translating gives CASSFWLAGNQETQYF.

This clonotype was counted ten times or more. J is TRBJ2-1 and V is TRBV7-6; 7 bases line up with TRBD2. V was pared by 5 bases and J by 0 bases, with 7 bases of the junction left unmatched. The CDR3 runs to 16 residues. Germline loops: CDR1 SGHVS, CDR2 FNYEAQ. The CDR3 sequence is CASSPQIAGSYNEQFF. In DNA, the CDR3 is TGTGCCAGCAGCCCACAAATAGCGGGCTCCTACAATGAGCAGTTCTTC.

Many counts were recorded for this clonotype. The chain uses TRBV7-9 and TRBJ1-1; a possible D gene is TRBD1 (6 bases). The CDR3 runs to 14 residues. Trimming stripped 1 base from V and 5 bases from J, with 11 bases between. From germline, CDR1 is SEHNR and CDR2 FQNEAQ (reference sequence). Here the CDR3 DNA reads TGTGCCAGCAGCTTAGGTGCAGGGGAGACTGAAGCTTTCTTT. Translating gives CASSLGAGETEAFF.

This clonotype was counted many times. This chain connects TRBV11-2 to TRBJ1-1; no clear D gene. The CDR3 is 13 residues long. The V end was cut by 5 bases, the J end by 6 bases, with 13 bases between. Per the germline V gene, CDR1 is SGHAT and CDR2 is FQNNGV. CDR3 DNA: TGTGCCAGCAGCCTTACAGAAGTTCCTGAAGCTTTCTTT. Its translation: CASSLTEVPEAFF.

This clonotype was seen ten or more times. This chain connects TRBV6-5 to TRBJ2-7; TRBD2 matches 15 bases. CDR1 is MNHEY, CDR2 SVGAGI, per germline. The V and J ends lost 6 bases and 4 bases, in that order; junction bases with no gene match: 7. This CDR3 has 16 residues. CDR3 coding DNA: TGTGCCAGCAGCCCCGGGACTAGCGGGGGGTTTTACGAGCAGTACTTC. Translated: CASSPGTSGGFYEQYF.

This clonotype has only a few counts. The chain is built from TRBV7-2 and TRBJ2-3; D call uncertain. Trimming stripped 5 bases from V and 2 bases from J, with 11 bases between. The CDR3 totals 14 residues. Germline V gene lookup returns CDR1 SGHTA and CDR2 FQGNSA. The CDR3 coding sequence is TGTGCCAGCAGCCCCCGGTTAGCCACAGATACGCAGTATTTT. The encoded protein is CASSPRLATDTQYF.

This clonotype was picked up many times. This chain links TRBV7-8 with TRBJ2-1, with 9 bases fitting TRBD2. The V gene end was trimmed by 5 bases and the J gene end by 7 bases; junction bases not matched to a gene: 18. The CDR3 has 18 amino acids. The germline gives CDR1 SGHVS, CDR2 FQNEAQ. The DNA of the CDR3 is TGTGCCAGCAGCCCACGGCGGGGGGGAAAAGTACATAGGAATGAGCAGTTCTTC. As protein: CASSPRRGGKVHRNEQFF.

There are many counts of this clonotype. The chain has TRBV15 and TRBJ2-7; D may be TRBD1 (5 bases). The CDR3 extends over 13 amino acids. CDR1 is LNHNV and CDR2 is YYDKDF in the germline V gene (reference sequence). Between the trimmed V and J ends, which lost 0 bases and 5 bases, there was a span of 8 bases. This CDR3 is CATSREGPHEQYF. The CDR3 region has the DNA TGTGCCACCAGCAGAGAGGGGCCCCACGAGCAGTACTTC.

This clonotype was seen many times. The chain is built from TRBV7-9 and TRBJ2-2, with D perhaps assigned TRBD1 or TRBD2 (5 bases each). Trimming cost V 5 bases and J 7 bases, with 17 bases left between them. CDR3 size: 15 residues. Germline V gene lookup returns CDR1 SEHNR and CDR2 FQNEAQ (reference sequence). The CDR3 region has the DNA TGTGCCAGCAGCCTCACGGATGGGACCATCGGGGAGCTGTTTTTT. This gives the protein CASSLTDGTIGELFF.

This clonotype was seen repeatedly, ten times or more. DNA for the CDR3: TGTGCCAGCAGCTCCTCAGGGGCAACTAATGAAAAACTGTTTTTT. Residues: CASSSSGATNEKLFF. This chain links TRBV7-9 with TRBJ1-4; D may be TRBD1 (6 bases). Germline V gene data show CDR1 as SEHNR and CDR2 as FQNEAQ (reference sequence). This CDR3 has 15 residues. Trimming shortened V by 4 bases and J by 0 bases, and 9 bases separated the two germline ends.

This clonotype was picked up a small number of times. The DNA of the CDR3 is TGTGCCACCAGCCTACAACCGGGAAACTTTCCCCCCACAGATACGCAGTATTTT. Its protein product is CATSLQPGNFPPTDTQYF. The chain combines TRBV15 with TRBJ2-3; tentative D call: TRBD2 (5 bases). Trimming shortened V by 5 bases and J by 2 bases, and 23 bases separated the two germline ends. The CDR3 runs to 18 residues. Per the germline V gene, CDR1 is LNHNV and CDR2 is YYDKDF (reference sequence).

This clonotype was picked up many times. The chain uses TRBV12-3 or TRBV12-4 and TRBJ2-1; D uncertain. CDR3 length: 14 amino acids. The V end lost 3 bases, the J end lost 8 bases, and 14 bases lay between the germline ends. The CDR3 sequence is CASSLGLGIDEQFF. The DNA for the CDR3 is TGTGCCAGCAGTTTGGGTTTGGGAATCGATGAGCAGTTCTTC.

This clonotype has a count of ten or more. This sequence joins TRBV30 and TRBJ2-7; 11 bases are a match to TRBD1. Germline lookup yields CDR1 GTSNPN and CDR2 SVGIG (reference sequence). The CDR3 loop spans 14 amino acids. V was pared by 0 bases and J by 3 bases, with 1 base of the junction left unmatched. CDR3 sequence reads: CAWSVGTGGYEQYF. In nucleotides, the CDR3 is TGTGCCTGGAGTGTAGGGACAGGGGGCTACGAGCAGTACTTC.

This clonotype was counted ten times or more. The rearrangement joins TRBV15 to TRBJ2-3; tentative D call: TRBD1 (6 bases). The CDR3 length is 15 residues. Between the trimmed V and J ends, which lost 8 bases and 0 bases, there was a span of 15 bases. Germline V gene data show CDR1 as LNHNV and CDR2 as YYDKDF (reference sequence). CDR3 sequence reads: CATRGGQSSTDTQYF. For the CDR3, the DNA is TGTGCCACCCGAGGTGGACAGTCTAGCACAGATACGCAGTATTTT. The whole variable domain, remainder taken from reference TRBV15 and TRBJ2-3, is DAMVIQNPRYQVTQFGKPVTLSCSQTLNHNVMYWYQQKSSQAPKLLFHYYDKDFNNEADTPDNFQSRRPNTSFCFLDIRSPGLGDTAMYLCATRGGQSSTDTQYFGPGTRLTVL.

This clonotype was recorded at least ten times. This chain links TRBV5-5 with TRBJ1-4, with D uncertain. The V end was cut by 2 bases, the J end by 8 bases, with 16 bases between. The germline gives CDR1 SGHKS, CDR2 YYEKEE (reference sequence). The CDR3 loop spans 15 amino acids. This CDR3 is CASSFSDLRWEKLFF. For the CDR3, the DNA is TGTGCCAGCAGCTTTTCCGACCTACGGTGGGAAAAACTGTTTTTT.

There are many counts of this clonotype. This rearrangement joins TRBV7-9 to TRBJ2-1, with 7 bases lining up with TRBD1. V gave up 5 bases and J gave up 7 bases; unmatched junction bases: 2. Germline CDR1 is SEHNR and CDR2 is FQNEAQ (reference sequence). The CDR3 spans 12 residues. The CDR3 loop reads CASSTTGNEQFF. In DNA form, the CDR3 reads TGTGCCAGCAGCACGACAGGGAATGAGCAGTTCTTC.

This clonotype has just a few counts. V and J are TRBV20-1 and TRBJ2-1; 16 bases are shared with TRBD2. The ends lost 5 bases at V and 4 bases at J; junction bases unmatched: 11. Looked up from germline, CDR1 is DFQATT and CDR2 is SNEGSKA (reference sequence). The CDR3 length is 18 residues. In DNA, the CDR3 is TGCAGTGCTCCACCAGCCGGGACTAGCGGGGGGGCGTACAATGAGCAGTTCTTC. Translated, it gives CSAPPAGTSGGAYNEQFF.

Ten or more counts support this clonotype. The chain has TRBV15 and TRBJ2-3; D might be TRBD1 (5 bases). Germline-derived CDR1 and CDR2 are LNHNV and YYDKDF (reference sequence). The CDR3 consists of 14 residues. Trimming left V 2 bases short and J 2 bases short, with 8 bases between. This chain's CDR3 is CATSRPDNTDTQYF. CDR3 sequence (DNA): TGTGCCACCAGCAGACCGGACAACACAGATACGCAGTATTTT.

This clonotype was seen ten or more times. This chain connects TRBV11-2 to TRBJ2-1, with 10 bases identical to TRBD1. V lost 4 bases and J lost 8; bases outside the gene matches: 2. The germline V gene has CDR1 SGHAT and CDR2 FQNNGV. CDR3 size: 13 residues. CDR3 in amino acids: CASSSTGGDEQFF. In DNA form, the CDR3 reads TGTGCCAGCAGCTCGACAGGGGGCGATGAGCAGTTCTTC.

In this sample, this clonotype turned up many times. The V gene is TRBV7-6, the J gene TRBJ2-2; a possible D gene is TRBD2 (5 bases). The CDR3 spans 18 residues. V was cut by 0 bases and J by 0 bases, with 14 bases left in between. Germline lookup yields CDR1 SGHVS and CDR2 FNYEAQ. This chain's CDR3 is CASSLAGRGIANTGELFF. The CDR3 DNA sequence: TGTGCCAGCAGCTTAGCGGGCCGGGGAATAGCGAACACCGGGGAGCTGTTTTTT.

This clonotype was recorded a few times. V usage is TRBV11-2 and J usage is TRBJ2-1, with 8 positions matching TRBD2. Germline V gene sequence: CDR1 SGHAT, CDR2 FQNNGV. The CDR3 contains 16 residues. V was pared by 2 bases and J by 8 bases, with 11 bases of the junction left unmatched. CDR3: CASSLSVGGGGDEQFF. The CDR3 region has the DNA TGTGCCAGCAGCTTAAGTGTCGGGGGGGGTGGTGATGAGCAGTTCTTC. The full variable domain, with the rest looked up from reference TRBV11-2 and TRBJ2-1, is EAGVAQSPRYKIIEKRQSVAFWCNPISGHATLYWYQQILGQGPKLLIQFQNNGVVDDSQLPKDRFSAERLKGVDSTLKIQPAKLEDSAVYLCASSLSVGGGGDEQFFGPGTRLTVL.

The table lists this clonotype with a few counts. The chain couples TRBV5-1 to TRBJ2-7, with D uncertain. The CDR3 has 18 amino acids. Trimming cost V 6 bases and J 2 bases, with 27 bases left between them. CDR1 is SGHRS, CDR2 YFSETQ, per germline. CDR3 region: CASMSFDGRSGSTYEQYV. The CDR3 nucleotides read TGCGCCAGCATGTCTTTTGATGGGCGGTCGGGCAGTACCTACGAGCAGTACGTC.

V usage is TRBV28 and J usage is TRBJ2-2; 12 positions agree with TRBD2. This CDR3 has 18 residues. Germline V gives CDR1 MDHEN, CDR2 SYDVKM. After removal of 6 bases from V and 4 bases from J, the junction contained 12 bases not matched to a gene. CDR3 residues: CASSPSASGGATTGELFF. The CDR3 region has the DNA TGTGCCAGCAGCCCCTCGGCTAGCGGGGGGGCGACCACCGGGGAGCTGTTTTTT.

This clonotype was seen many times. The chain has TRBV7-9 and TRBJ2-1; 10 bases agree with TRBD2. The CDR3 has 14 amino acids. V trimming: 7 bases; J trimming: 2 bases; junction bases outside the gene matches: 2. The germline gives CDR1 SEHNR, CDR2 FQNEAQ (reference sequence). In DNA, the CDR3 is TGTGCCAGCACCAGCGGGGGGGCCTACAATGAGCAGTTCTTC. It is translated as CASTSGGAYNEQFF.